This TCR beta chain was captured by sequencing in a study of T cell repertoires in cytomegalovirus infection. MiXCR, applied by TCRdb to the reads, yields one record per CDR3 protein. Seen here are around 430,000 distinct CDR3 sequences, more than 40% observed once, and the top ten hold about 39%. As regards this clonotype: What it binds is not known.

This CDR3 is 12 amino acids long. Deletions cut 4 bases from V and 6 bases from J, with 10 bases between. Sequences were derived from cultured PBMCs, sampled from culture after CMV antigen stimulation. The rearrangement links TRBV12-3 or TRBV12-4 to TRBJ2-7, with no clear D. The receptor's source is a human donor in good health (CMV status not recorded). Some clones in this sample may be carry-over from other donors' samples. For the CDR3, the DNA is TGTGCCAGCAGTTATGGGGAAGGCGAGCAGTACTTC. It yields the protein CASSYGEGEQYF.